This T cell receptor (beta chain) appears in the sequencing data of a study of T-cell reconstitution after alpha-beta-depleted transplantation in children. Study-level findings and limits: Where some patients showed high TCRbeta diversity at day 60, it came from recipient T cells and thymic progenitors that had survived. One year post-transplant, T-cell counts and diversity were largely derived from T cells produced anew. Several hundred rapidly expanded clones from non-depleted graft cells reportedly supplied alpha-beta T cells about two months post-transplant.

This clonotype was detected only a few times. What it binds is not known. TCRbeta library construction was performed incorporating unique molecular identifiers. MiXCR was run by TCRdb on the PCR reads, yielding one entry per CDR3 protein. The table records about 640,000 distinct CDR3 sequences, 13% of them present only once. Germline CDR1 and CDR2: MNHEY and SVGEGT. With V trimmed by 7 bases and J by 0 bases, 15 bases remained unmatched. This CDR3 spans 19 amino acids. The clonotype originates from a male patient younger than 18 who had a stem cell transplant for acute myeloid leukemia, so the T cells may come from the graft donor. Sample: PBMCs, mostly from graft donor cells, taken 360 days after TCRalphabeta/CD19-depleted stem cell transplant. The J gene is TRBJ2-1, the V gene TRBV6-2 or TRBV6-3, with 10 bases fitting TRBD2. CDR3 loop: CASKRRTSGLISSYNEQFF. The CDR3 nucleotides read TGTGCCAGCAAAAGAAGGACTAGCGGCCTAATAAGCTCCTACAATGAGCAGTTCTTC.